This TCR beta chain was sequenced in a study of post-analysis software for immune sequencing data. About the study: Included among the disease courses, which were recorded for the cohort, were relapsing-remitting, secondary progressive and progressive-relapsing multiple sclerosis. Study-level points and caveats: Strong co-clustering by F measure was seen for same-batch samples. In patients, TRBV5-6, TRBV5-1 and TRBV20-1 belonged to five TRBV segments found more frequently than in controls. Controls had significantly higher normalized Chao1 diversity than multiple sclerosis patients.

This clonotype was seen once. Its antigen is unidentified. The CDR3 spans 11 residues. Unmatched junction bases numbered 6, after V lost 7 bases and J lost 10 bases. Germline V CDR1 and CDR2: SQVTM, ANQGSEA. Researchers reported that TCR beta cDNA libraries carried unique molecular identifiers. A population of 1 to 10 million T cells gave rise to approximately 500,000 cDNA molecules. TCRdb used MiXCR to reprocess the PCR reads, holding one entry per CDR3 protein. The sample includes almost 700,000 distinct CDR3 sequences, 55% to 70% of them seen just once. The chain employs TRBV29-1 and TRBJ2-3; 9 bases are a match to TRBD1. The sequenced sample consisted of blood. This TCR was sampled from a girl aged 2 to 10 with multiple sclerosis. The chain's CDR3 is CSGEDRGSQYF. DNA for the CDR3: TGCAGCGGGGAGGACAGGGGATCGCAGTATTTT.